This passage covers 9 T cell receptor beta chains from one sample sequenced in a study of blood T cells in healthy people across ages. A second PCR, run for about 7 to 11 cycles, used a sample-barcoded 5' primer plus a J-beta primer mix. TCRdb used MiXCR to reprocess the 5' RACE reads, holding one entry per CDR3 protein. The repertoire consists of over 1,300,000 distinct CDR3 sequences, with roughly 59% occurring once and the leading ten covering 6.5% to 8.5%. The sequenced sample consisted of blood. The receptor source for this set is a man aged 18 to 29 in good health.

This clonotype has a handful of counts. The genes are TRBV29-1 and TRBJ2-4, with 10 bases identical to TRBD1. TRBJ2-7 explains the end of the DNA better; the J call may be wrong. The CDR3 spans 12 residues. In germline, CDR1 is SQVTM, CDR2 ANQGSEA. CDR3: CSGGTGDYEQYF. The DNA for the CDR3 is TGCAGCGGCGGGACAGGGGACTACGAGCAGTACTTC.

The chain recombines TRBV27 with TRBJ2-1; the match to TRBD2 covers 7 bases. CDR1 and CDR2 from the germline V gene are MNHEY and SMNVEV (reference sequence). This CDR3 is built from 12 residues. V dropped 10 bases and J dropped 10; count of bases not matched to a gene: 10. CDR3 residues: CATLAALGEQFF. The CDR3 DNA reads TGTGCCACCCTAGCGGCTCTGGGGGAGCAGTTCTTC.

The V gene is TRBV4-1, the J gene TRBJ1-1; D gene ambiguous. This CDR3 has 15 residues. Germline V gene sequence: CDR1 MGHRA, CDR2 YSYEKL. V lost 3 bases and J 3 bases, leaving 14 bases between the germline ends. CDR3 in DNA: TGCGCCAGCAGCCAGGCCACCGGGAGAGACACTGAAGCTTTCTTT. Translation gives CASSQATGRDTEAFF.

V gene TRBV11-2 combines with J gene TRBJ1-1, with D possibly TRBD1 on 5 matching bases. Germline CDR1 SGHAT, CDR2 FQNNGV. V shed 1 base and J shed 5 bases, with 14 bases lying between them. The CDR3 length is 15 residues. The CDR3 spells CASSLGRQRTTEAFF. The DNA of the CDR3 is TGTGCCAGCAGCTTAGGCCGACAGAGAACGACTGAAGCTTTCTTT.

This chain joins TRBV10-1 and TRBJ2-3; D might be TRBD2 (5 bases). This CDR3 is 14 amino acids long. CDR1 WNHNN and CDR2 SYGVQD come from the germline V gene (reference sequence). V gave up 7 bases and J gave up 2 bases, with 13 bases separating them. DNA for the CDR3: TGCGCCAGCACCAGTGGAGGCTACACAGATACGCAGTATTTT. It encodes CASTSGGYTDTQYF.

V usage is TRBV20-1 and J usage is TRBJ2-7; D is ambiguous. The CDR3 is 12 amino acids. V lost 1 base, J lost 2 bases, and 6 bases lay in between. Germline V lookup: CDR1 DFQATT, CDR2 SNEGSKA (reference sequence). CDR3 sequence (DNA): TGCAGTGCTAGAGGTTACCCCTACGAGCAGTACTTC. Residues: CSARGYPYEQYF.

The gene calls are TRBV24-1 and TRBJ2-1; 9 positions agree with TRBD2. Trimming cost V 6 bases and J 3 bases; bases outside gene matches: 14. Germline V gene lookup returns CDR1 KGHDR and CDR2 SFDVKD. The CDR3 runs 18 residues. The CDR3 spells CATSPAGGAGGNYNEQFF. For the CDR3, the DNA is TGTGCCACCAGTCCCGCGGGAGGAGCGGGAGGAAACTACAATGAGCAGTTCTTC.

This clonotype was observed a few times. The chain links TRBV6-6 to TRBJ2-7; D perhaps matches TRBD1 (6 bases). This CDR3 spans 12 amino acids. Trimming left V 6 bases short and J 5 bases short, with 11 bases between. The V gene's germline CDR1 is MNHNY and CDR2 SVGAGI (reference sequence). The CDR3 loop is CASSPGDDEQYF. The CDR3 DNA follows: TGTGCCAGCAGCCCAGGGGATGACGAGCAGTACTTC.

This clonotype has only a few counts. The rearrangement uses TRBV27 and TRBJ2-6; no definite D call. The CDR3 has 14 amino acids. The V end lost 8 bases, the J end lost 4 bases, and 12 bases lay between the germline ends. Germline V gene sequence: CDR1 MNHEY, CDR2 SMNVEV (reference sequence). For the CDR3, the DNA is TGTGCCAGCTCTTCCCTTGCCGGGGCCAACGTCCTGACTTTC. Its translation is CASSSLAGANVLTF. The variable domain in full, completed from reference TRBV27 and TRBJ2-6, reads EAQVTQNPRYLITVTGKKLTVTCSQNMNHEYMSWYRQDPGLGLRQIYYSMNVEVTDKGDVPEGYKVSRKEKRNFPLILESPSPNQTSLYFCASSSLAGANVLTFGAGSRLTVL.